The 32 T cell receptor beta chains presented below share a single source sample, sequenced in a study of blood T cell repertoires in COVID-19. Only in-frame clones appear in the TCRdb table, and some are missing; sequencing was by immunoSEQ multiplex PCR. The sample shows some 670,000 clones, 90% of them seen only once. Material for sequencing was peripheral blood. These receptors came from a young woman with acute or convalescent COVID-19.

The V call is TRBV7-2, the J call TRBJ1-3; weak D call: TRBD1 (6 bases). This CDR3 contains 18 residues. V gave up 5 bases and J gave up 0 bases, with 20 bases separating them. Per germline, CDR1 SGHTA and CDR2 FQGNSA. The CDR3 reads CASSPQRTVRGSGNTIYF. CDR3 DNA sequence: TGTGCCAGCAGCCCTCAAAGGACAGTCCGAGGCTCTGGAAACACCATATATTTT.

The chain has TRBV18 and TRBJ1-2; 7 bases align to TRBD1. Germline-derived CDR1 and CDR2 are KGHSH and LQKENI. The CDR3 is 15 residues long. J lost 7 bases, V lost 0 bases, and 8 bases had no gene match. CDR3 DNA sequence: TGTGCCAGCTCACCACCGGTGGGTGGGACAGTTGGCTACACCTTC. This gives the protein CASSPPVGGTVGYTF.

The V gene is TRBV18, the J gene TRBJ1-3; possible D gene TRBD1, 5 bases. This CDR3 has 15 residues. V was shortened by 3 bases and J by 0 bases, with 9 bases between the two germline ends. The V gene's germline CDR1 is KGHSH and CDR2 LQKENI. In DNA form, the CDR3 reads TGTGCCAGCTCACCGACAGCCAACTCTGGAAACACCATATATTTT. Translating gives CASSPTANSGNTIYF.

The chain recombines TRBV4-1 with TRBJ1-2; D is uncertain. Trimming shortened V by 0 bases and J by 8 bases, and 4 bases separated the two germline ends. CDR1 MGHRA and CDR2 YSYEKL come from the germline V gene. The CDR3 consists of 11 residues. The CDR3 nucleotides read TGCGCCAGCAGCCAAGATCAGGGCTACACCTTC. It yields the protein CASSQDQGYTF.

The chain combines TRBV6-1 with TRBJ2-1; a weak D match, TRBD1 (6 bases). Germline loops: CDR1 MNHNS, CDR2 SASEGT. The CDR3 loop spans 15 amino acids. V was shortened by 2 bases and J by 8 bases, with 16 bases between the two germline ends. CDR3 DNA: TGTGCCAGCAGTGAACTGTCTAGACAGGTCGATGAGCAGTTCTTC. Its translation is CASSELSRQVDEQFF.

The CDR3 region is CASSTPYRDQPQHF. The CDR3 DNA reads as TGTGCCAGCAGCACCCCCTACAGGGATCAGCCCCAGCATTTT. J is TRBJ1-5 and V is TRBV21-1; the table's TRBD1 call for D was not verified on the DNA. TRBV21-1 is a listed pseudogene. There are 14 residues in the CDR3.

This chain connects TRBV19 to TRBJ2-7; D may be TRBD1 (8 bases). The CDR3 totals 13 residues. Germline values: CDR1 LNHDA, CDR2 SQIVND (reference sequence). V was cut by 10 bases and J by 1 base, with 14 bases left in between. CDR3 bases: TGTGCCACACAGGGGGGGTATTCCTACGAGCAGTACTTC. Residues: CATQGGYSYEQYF.

The chain carries TRBV5-1 and TRBJ2-5; TRBD2 might be the D (6 bases). Germline values: CDR1 SGHRS, CDR2 YFSETQ. Trimming stripped 3 bases from V and 0 bases from J, with 9 bases between. CDR3 length equals 14 residues. CDR3 nucleotides: TGCGCCAGCAGCTGGGGGACTCACCAAGAGACCCAGTACTTC. Translation gives CASSWGTHQETQYF.

The genes are TRBV30 and TRBJ2-5, with D perhaps TRBD1 (5 bases). V lost 0 bases and J lost 4, with 12 bases in between. The CDR3 is 14 residues long. Germline lookup yields CDR1 GTSNPN and CDR2 SVGIG (reference sequence). The CDR3 DNA is TGTGCCTGGAGTGTACGGCAGGGCAGAGAGACCCAGTACTTC. This translates into CAWSVRQGRETQYF.

The rearrangement joins TRBV27 to TRBJ1-3, with a possible D match to TRBD1 (6 bases). Trimming left V 7 bases short and J 4 bases short, with 17 bases between. Germline CDR1 is MNHEY and CDR2 is SMNVEV (reference sequence). This CDR3 spans 15 amino acids. The CDR3 spells CASTGARGRGNTIYF. CDR3 bases: TGTGCCAGCACAGGGGCCAGGGGAAGAGGAAACACCATATATTTT.

V and J are TRBV24-1 and TRBJ2-7, with a weak D call TRBD1 (5 bases). The CDR3 is 12 residues long. Deletions cut 9 bases from V and 7 bases from J, with 15 bases between. Germline V lookup: CDR1 KGHDR, CDR2 SFDVKD. In DNA form, the CDR3 reads TGTGCCACCTCGGCGGCGGACATGGAGCAGTACTTC. Translating gives CATSAADMEQYF.

The chain links TRBV6-4 to TRBJ1-6; tentatively, D is TRBD1 (6 bases). V lost 3 bases to trimming and J lost 7 bases, with 16 bases between them. The length of the CDR3 is 16 residues. CDR1 MRHNA and CDR2 SNTAGT come from the germline V gene. This CDR3 is CASSEEVGQGNSPLHF. Here the CDR3 DNA reads TGTGCCAGCAGTGAAGAGGTCGGGCAGGGGAATTCACCCCTCCACTTT.

The chain has TRBV30 and TRBJ1-2; possibly TRBD1 for D (5 bases). V lost 3 bases and J 7 bases, leaving 18 bases between the germline ends. Germline CDR1 and CDR2: GTSNPN and SVGIG (reference sequence). There are 14 residues in the CDR3. DNA of the CDR3: TGTGCCTGGAGGAACTGGTCGGGGGGGTCTGGCTACACCTTC. It codes for CAWRNWSGGSGYTF.

This clone came up once. V gene TRBV9 combines with J gene TRBJ2-3; 10 bases agree with TRBD1. The V gene's germline CDR1 is SGDLS and CDR2 YYNGEE. The CDR3 length is 16 residues. Trimming at V came to 4 bases and at J to 0 bases, leaving 5 bases not matched to a gene. Here the CDR3 DNA reads TGTGCCAGCAGCAGACAGGGGGCAGGGAGCACAGATACGCAGTATTTT. Protein product: CASSRQGAGSTDTQYF.

The J gene is TRBJ2-7, the V gene TRBV25-1; 12 bases agree with TRBD2. CDR1 is MGHDK, CDR2 SYGVNS, per germline. The J segment lost 3 bases and the V segment lost 6 bases, leaving 9 bases of the junction unmatched. The CDR3 runs to 16 residues. The CDR3 nucleotides are TGTGCCAGCAGGGAACAGGGACTAGCGGGTCACTACGAGCAGTACTTC. Encoded protein: CASREQGLAGHYEQYF.

The V call is TRBV7-2, the J call TRBJ1-1; D not resolved. Germline values: CDR1 SGHTA, CDR2 FQGNSA. The CDR3 extends over 13 amino acids. Trimming cost V 1 base and J 4 bases, with 7 bases left between them. The CDR3 loop reads CASSLGTVTEAFF. Here the CDR3 DNA reads TGTGCCAGCAGCTTAGGGACTGTCACTGAAGCTTTCTTT.

The chain links TRBV12-5 to TRBJ2-3, with a weak D call TRBD2 (5 bases). The CDR3 loop spans 15 amino acids. Germline-derived CDR1 and CDR2 are LGHNT and FRNRAP. The ends were cut back, 0 bases at V and 10 bases at J, with 17 bases in the middle. The chain's CDR3 is CASGLVKRTVMPQYF. CDR3 sequence (DNA): TGTGCTAGTGGTTTGGTTAAACGGACTGTAATGCCGCAGTATTTT.

This chain uses TRBV7-8 with TRBJ1-1; 8 nucleotides agree with TRBD1. Unmatched junction bases numbered 7, after V lost 3 bases and J lost 1 base. Germline lookup yields CDR1 SGHVS and CDR2 FQNEAQ. This CDR3 is 16 amino acids long. The CDR3 bases are TGTGCCAGCAGCTTGAGACCCGGGACAGGGAACACTGAAGCTTTCTTT. This gives the protein CASSLRPGTGNTEAFF.

This chain joins TRBV6-5 and TRBJ1-1; D perhaps matches TRBD1 (6 bases). The CDR3 totals 14 residues. Trimming removed 5 bases from V and 1 base from J, with 11 bases in between. Per germline, CDR1 MNHEY and CDR2 SVGAGI. CDR3 protein: CASSPGQWNTEAFF. The DNA for the CDR3 is TGTGCCAGCAGTCCAGGACAGTGGAACACTGAAGCTTTCTTT.

The CDR3 coding sequence is TGTGCCAGCAGCTTCCCCGGGACAGGGGGTTTTTCGCAGTACTTC. Amino acids: CASSFPGTGGFSQYF. The rearrangement links TRBV11-2 to TRBJ2-7; 11 bases align to TRBD1. In germline, CDR1 is SGHAT, CDR2 FQNNGV. The length of the CDR3 is 15 residues. The trim removed 3 bases at V and 9 bases at J, leaving 10 bases unmatched.

The V call is TRBV6-5, the J call TRBJ2-7; tentatively, D is TRBD2 (7 bases). The CDR3 covers 13 residues. Germline CDR1 MNHEY, CDR2 SVGAGI. V was trimmed by 9 bases and J by 6 bases, leaving 18 bases between them. Here the CDR3 DNA reads TGTGCCAGTTTTTGGGGGGGGCATAGCGAGCAGTACTTC. Translating gives CASFWGGHSEQYF.

This chain uses TRBV9 with TRBJ1-3; 7 bases align to TRBD1. This CDR3 spans 15 amino acids. Germline CDR1 and CDR2: SGDLS and YYNGEE. V was clipped by 7 bases and J by 0 bases; unmatched bases: 7. CDR3 residues: CASSFRTGSGNTIYF. CDR3 sequence (DNA): TGTGCCAGCTCCTTTAGGACAGGCTCTGGAAACACCATATATTTT.

This chain joins TRBV4-1 and TRBJ1-2, with TRBD1 matching over 7 bases. CDR1 is MGHRA, CDR2 YSYEKL, per germline. With 2 bases clipped from V and 0 bases from J, the junction kept 6 bases outside the gene matches. This CDR3 is built from 16 residues. The CDR3 DNA is TGCGCCAGCAGCCAACCTCGACAGGGAGCTAACTATGGCTACACCTTC. Residues: CASSQPRQGANYGYTF.

This chain joins TRBV5-4 and TRBJ2-3; a possible D gene is TRBD2 (6 bases). The CDR3 sequence is 14 residues long. V gave up 0 bases and J gave up 6 bases, with 11 bases separating them. From germline, CDR1 is SGHNT and CDR2 YYREEE (reference sequence). CDR3 nucleotides: TGTGCCAGCAGCTTGGTGGAGGGAATCGATACGCAGTATTTT. This codes for CASSLVEGIDTQYF.

The rearrangement links TRBV30 to TRBJ1-6; TRBD1 agrees at 7 bases. The CDR3 loop spans 16 amino acids. CDR1 and CDR2 from the germline V gene are GTSNPN and SVGIG (reference sequence). V lost 0 bases to trimming and J lost 9 bases; unmatched junction nucleotides: 11. This CDR3 reads CAWSVRGPTGSSPLHF. The CDR3 DNA reads TGTGCCTGGAGTGTAAGGGGGCCAACGGGGAGTTCACCCCTCCACTTT.

The chain recombines TRBV14 with TRBJ2-7; D unclear. V lost 4 bases, J lost 2 bases, and 15 bases lay in between. Germline loops: CDR1 SGHDN, CDR2 FVKESK. This CDR3 spans 15 amino acids. In DNA, the CDR3 is TGTGCCAGCAGCCTCCTGGGCCAACCCCCCTACGAGCAGTACTTC. Residues: CASSLLGQPPYEQYF. The entire variable domain, with the rest obtained from reference TRBV14 and TRBJ2-7, is as follows: EAGVTQFPSHSVIEKGQTVTLRCDPISGHDNLYWYRRVMGKEIKFLLHFVKESKQDESGMPNNRFLAERTGGTYSTLKVQPAELEDSGVYFCASSLLGQPPYEQYFGPGTRLTVT.

V and J are TRBV3-1 (or the pseudogene TRBV3-2) and TRBJ1-6; D call uncertain. The length of the CDR3 is 14 residues. Trimming stripped 1 base from V and 9 bases from J, with 10 bases between. Germline V gene sequence: CDR1 LGHDT, CDR2 YNNKEL (reference sequence). CDR3 residues: CASSQGEVSSPLHF. CDR3 nucleotide sequence: TGTGCCAGCAGCCAAGGCGAGGTTAGTTCACCCCTCCACTTT.

This clone has just a few counts. The CDR3 region has the DNA TGTGCCATCAGCCGGGACAGCTATGGCTACACCTTC. Translation: CAISRDSYGYTF. The gene calls are TRBV10-3 and TRBJ1-2; 7 bases fit TRBD1. Germline-derived CDR1 and CDR2 are ENHRY and SYGVKD. J gave up 4 bases and V 6 bases, and 2 bases lay outside the gene matches. This CDR3 region has 12 residues.

J is TRBJ2-1 and V is TRBV9, with D perhaps matching TRBD2 (7 bases). V shed 2 bases and J shed 5 bases, with 23 bases lying between them. The CDR3 is 18 amino acids. Germline loops: CDR1 SGDLS, CDR2 YYNGEE. CDR3 nucleotides: TGTGCCAGCAGCGTCTCTAGGTTCGGGGGGCGCCCCCACAATGAGCAGTTCTTC. Translated: CASSVSRFGGRPHNEQFF.

This chain links TRBV5-1 with TRBJ2-3, with D hard to call. Germline loops: CDR1 SGHRS, CDR2 YFSETQ. This CDR3 contains 17 residues. V was shortened by 3 bases and J by 3 bases, with 20 bases between the two germline ends. The CDR3 nucleotides read TGCGCCAGCAGCTCTGAAGGCGACGCCGGGTTGACAGATACGCAGTATTTT. Translating gives CASSSEGDAGLTDTQYF. Full variable domain (missing parts from reference TRBV5-1 and TRBJ2-3): KAGVTQTPRYLIKTRGQQVTLSCSPISGHRSVSWYQQTPGQGLQFLFEYFSETQRNKGNFPGRFSGRQFSNSRSEMNVSTLELGDSALYLCASSSEGDAGLTDTQYFGPGTRLTVL.

The genes are TRBV4-2 and TRBJ1-2, with 9 positions matching TRBD1. Germline V gives CDR1 LGHNA, CDR2 YNFKEQ. This CDR3 is 16 amino acids long. V shed 0 bases and J 8 bases; nucleotides not matched to a gene: 10. The CDR3 nucleotides are TGTGCCAGCAGCCAAGAGGGACAGGGCGTATTTGGGGGCTACACCTTC. It codes for CASSQEGQGVFGGYTF.

V is TRBV24-1 and J is TRBJ2-6; D unclear. This CDR3 contains 16 residues. The germline V gene encodes CDR1 KGHDR and CDR2 SFDVKD. Trimming removed 4 bases from V and 0 bases from J, with 9 bases in between. The CDR3 here is CATSDPAISGANVLTF. The DNA of the CDR3 is TGTGCCACCAGTGACCCCGCGATCTCTGGGGCCAACGTCCTGACTTTC.